These 22 T cell receptor beta chains came from one sample sequenced in a study of T cells in tuberculosis. Sequenced by immunoSEQ multiplex PCR; TCRdb stores in-frame clones only, minus some. The repertoire consists of about 43,000 clones, with 95% occurring once and the leading ten covering roughly 3.6%. Material: PBMCs. The receptor source for this set is a donor aged 10-29 years with latent tuberculosis or without tuberculosis infection.

V is TRBV30 and J is TRBJ1-1; D is perhaps TRBD1 (6 bases). Trimming removed 3 bases at V and 1 base at J, with 9 bases between. Germline CDR1 GTSNPN, CDR2 SVGIG (reference sequence). The CDR3 runs 13 residues. CDR3 sequence reads: CAWRRTANTEAFF. For the CDR3, the DNA is TGTGCCTGGAGGAGGACAGCGAACACTGAAGCTTTCTTT.

The chain carries TRBV6-6 and TRBJ2-7; TRBD1 matches at 10 bases. Germline CDR1 is MNHNY and CDR2 is SVGAGI (reference sequence). CDR3 size: 15 residues. J gave up 5 bases and V 5 bases, and 9 bases lay outside the gene matches. The CDR3 protein is CASSDDRGLFDEQYF. The CDR3 nucleotides read TGTGCCAGCAGTGACGACAGGGGGCTATTCGACGAGCAGTACTTC.

The J gene is TRBJ2-1, the V gene TRBV29-1; 9 positions match TRBD1. Trimming removed 7 bases from V and 0 bases from J; junction bases left unmatched: 7. This CDR3 comprises 15 residues. Germline V lookup: CDR1 SQVTM, CDR2 ANQGSEA. The CDR3 DNA follows: TGCAGCGGGGGGACAGGGTTATTCTCCTACAATGAGCAGTTCTTC. Amino acid sequence: CSGGTGLFSYNEQFF.

The genes are TRBV11-1 and TRBJ2-3, with 8 bases matching TRBD1. Germline values: CDR1 SGHAT, CDR2 FQDESV (reference sequence). The trim removed 4 bases at V and 1 base at J, leaving 7 bases unmatched. The CDR3 contains 16 residues. The CDR3 is CASSSQGAWGTDTQYF. The CDR3 DNA sequence: TGTGCCAGCAGCTCTCAGGGGGCTTGGGGCACAGATACGCAGTATTTT.

This clone was seen just once. The chain uses TRBV18 and TRBJ1-6, with 7 nucleotides matching TRBD1. The CDR3 sequence is 15 residues long. J lost 7 bases, V lost 3 bases, and 6 bases had no gene match. Germline V gives CDR1 KGHSH, CDR2 LQKENI. This chain's CDR3 is CASSPDRARNSPLHF. The CDR3 DNA follows: TGTGCCAGCTCACCTGACAGGGCAAGGAATTCACCCCTCCACTTT.

J is TRBJ2-3 and V is TRBV10-3, with 11 bases that match TRBD2. The CDR3 totals 16 residues. Per the germline V gene, CDR1 is ENHRY and CDR2 is SYGVKD. V trimming: 6 bases; J trimming: 1 base; junction bases outside the gene matches: 6. CDR3 loop: CAISVLAGGRTDTQYF. The CDR3 nucleotides are TGTGCCATCAGCGTCCTAGCGGGGGGTCGCACAGATACGCAGTATTTT.

The chain has TRBV4-1 and TRBJ2-5; TRBD2 matches 9 bases. The germline V gene has CDR1 MGHRA and CDR2 YSYEKL. CDR3 length: 16 amino acids. V was pared by 1 base and J by 4 bases, with 7 bases of the junction left unmatched. CDR3 sequence (DNA): TGCGCCAGCAGCCAAGTAGTCGCGGGGGGGCCAGAGACCCAGTACTTC. This gives the protein CASSQVVAGGPETQYF.

This chain's CDR3 is CASSLSGEGSPLHF. Written as DNA, the CDR3 is TGTGCCAGCAGTTTATCGGGCGAGGGCTCACCCCTCCACTTT. The chain combines TRBV27 with TRBJ1-6, with no clear D. The CDR3 covers 14 residues. V shed 0 bases and J shed 10 bases, with 10 bases lying between them. From germline, CDR1 is MNHEY and CDR2 SMNVEV (reference sequence).

V gene TRBV5-1 combines with J gene TRBJ2-7; 11 bases are shared with TRBD1. CDR3 length equals 14 residues. Germline CDR1 is SGHRS and CDR2 is YFSETQ. J lost 5 bases, V lost 4 bases, and 5 bases had no gene match. The CDR3 reads CASSPGQGVNEQYF. The CDR3 region has the DNA TGCGCCAGCAGCCCGGGACAGGGGGTTAACGAGCAGTACTTC.

This clone was observed once. The gene calls are TRBV7-8 and TRBJ2-5; no firm D call. CDR3 length equals 16 residues. The germline V gene has CDR1 SGHVS and CDR2 FQNEAQ. The V gene lost 1 base and the J gene lost 1 base, with 13 bases spanning the gap. In nucleotides, the CDR3 is TGTGCCAGCAGCTTAGGGCTGGGCCATATCCAAGAGACCCAGTACTTC. Translation gives CASSLGLGHIQETQYF. Full variable domain (missing parts from reference TRBV7-8 and TRBJ2-5): GAGVSQSPRYKVAKRGQDVALRCDPISGHVSLFWYQQALGQGPEFLTYFQNEAQLDKSGLPSDRFFAERPEGSVSTLKIQRTQQEDSAVYLCASSLGLGHIQETQYFGPGTRLLVL.

The chain carries TRBV18 and TRBJ2-3; no clear D gene. In germline, CDR1 is KGHSH, CDR2 LQKENI. The CDR3 contains 14 residues. V shed 3 bases and J shed 2 bases, with 9 bases lying between them. In DNA, the CDR3 is TGTGCCAGCTCACCTGAACAATTCACAGATACGCAGTATTTT. It specifies CASSPEQFTDTQYF.

The chain has TRBV28 and TRBJ2-7, with 8 bases matching TRBD1. After removal of 6 bases from V and 6 bases from J, the junction contained 19 bases not matched to a gene. From germline, CDR1 is MDHEN and CDR2 SYDVKM. The CDR3 contains 17 residues. Here the CDR3 DNA reads TGTGCCAGCAGCTCTTCACCGGACAGGGCACGATTTGGCGAGCAGTACTTC. This encodes CASSSSPDRARFGEQYF.

The chain is built from TRBV19 and TRBJ2-1; a possible D gene is TRBD1 (5 bases). The CDR3 sequence is 13 residues long. V was trimmed by 3 bases and J by 10 bases, leaving 13 bases between them. The V gene's germline CDR1 is LNHDA and CDR2 SQIVND (reference sequence). This chain's CDR3 is CASSIQGPAEQFF. DNA of the CDR3: TGTGCCAGTAGTATTCAGGGCCCCGCGGAGCAGTTCTTC.

This chain uses TRBV6-1 with TRBJ1-1, with 8 bases aligning to TRBD1. This CDR3 region has 15 residues. V lost 7 bases, J lost 1 base, and 8 bases stayed unmatched. Germline V gene data show CDR1 as MNHNS and CDR2 as SASEGT. CDR3 in amino acids: CASTRRTGQNTEAFF. The CDR3 DNA is TGTGCCAGCACCCGACGGACAGGGCAGAACACTGAAGCTTTCTTT.

The V call is TRBV5-1, the J call TRBJ1-2; perhaps TRBD1 as D (6 bases). V lost 4 bases to trimming and J lost 6 bases, with 13 bases between them. Germline CDR1 SGHRS, CDR2 YFSETQ. The length of the CDR3 is 13 residues. The DNA for the CDR3 is TGCGCCAGCAGCAACAGGGAGAAAGATGGCTACACCTTC. Amino acid sequence: CASSNREKDGYTF.

The chain couples TRBV4-1 to TRBJ1-3; D is ambiguous. The CDR3 totals 13 residues. Germline V gives CDR1 MGHRA, CDR2 YSYEKL. Trimming left V 4 bases short and J 3 bases short, with 7 bases between. CDR3 amino acids: CASSLLGGNTIYF. CDR3 coding DNA: TGCGCCAGCAGCCTCCTAGGTGGAAACACCATATATTTT.

This rearrangement joins TRBV18 to TRBJ2-7; TRBD2 matches 9 bases. Germline V CDR1 and CDR2: KGHSH, LQKENI. This CDR3 contains 16 residues. V lost 0 bases to trimming and J lost 2 bases; unmatched junction nucleotides: 5. The CDR3 is CASSPPASGAPYEQYF. CDR3 DNA sequence: TGTGCCAGCTCACCACCGGCTAGCGGGGCACCCTACGAGCAGTACTTC.

This rearrangement joins TRBV10-3 to TRBJ2-7; tentative D call: TRBD2 (6 bases). Per the germline V gene, CDR1 is ENHRY and CDR2 is SYGVKD. The V end lost 10 bases, the J end lost 0 bases, and 13 bases lay between the germline ends. This CDR3 comprises 13 residues. The CDR3 protein is CASSWDFSYEQYF. DNA for the CDR3: TGTGCCAGCTCTTGGGACTTCTCCTACGAGCAGTACTTC.

The chain carries TRBV4-2 and TRBJ1-4, with D unresolved. Germline V CDR1 and CDR2: LGHNA, YNFKEQ. Between the trimmed V and J ends, which lost 0 bases and 5 bases, there was a span of 13 bases. The CDR3 spans 16 residues. The CDR3 here is CASSQDGNSRNEKLFF. For the CDR3, the DNA is TGTGCCAGCAGCCAAGATGGTAACAGCCGCAATGAAAAACTGTTTTTT.

The chain carries TRBV7-3 and TRBJ1-1; 8 bases map to TRBD1. Germline CDR1 and CDR2: SGHTA and FQGTGA. This CDR3 is built from 16 residues. Unmatched junction bases numbered 15, after V lost 5 bases and J lost 7 bases. Here the CDR3 DNA reads TGTGCCAGCAGCCCAACCCGGACAGGGAGTATGGGTGAAGCTTTCTTT. This codes for CASSPTRTGSMGEAFF.

V and J are TRBV5-1 and TRBJ1-1; D not resolved. Germline V gene data show CDR1 as SGHRS and CDR2 as YFSETQ. The V gene lost 7 bases and the J gene lost 1 base, with 14 bases spanning the gap. The CDR3 is 14 residues long. The DNA of the CDR3 is TGCGCCAGCCACTTATCCCGGGGGAACACTGAAGCTTTCTTT. Protein sequence: CASHLSRGNTEAFF. Complete variable domain (other parts from reference TRBV5-1 and TRBJ1-1): KAGVTQTPRYLIKTRGQQVTLSCSPISGHRSVSWYQQTPGQGLQFLFEYFSETQRNKGNFPGRFSGRQFSNSRSEMNVSTLELGDSALYLCASHLSRGNTEAFFGQGTRLTVV.

The chain has TRBV27 and TRBJ1-1; 10 bases match TRBD1. The germline CDR1 and CDR2 sequences are MNHEY and SMNVEV (reference sequence). The V segment lost 5 bases and the J segment 6 bases; nucleotides outside the gene matches: 6. The CDR3 covers 14 residues. The CDR3 sequence: CASSPGQGFPEAFF. Here the CDR3 DNA reads TGTGCCAGCAGTCCGGGACAGGGGTTTCCTGAAGCTTTCTTT.